These T cell receptor beta chains were read from a single sample in a study of beta chain features in type 1 diabetes. Here immunoSEQ multiplex PCR was the method, and the copy in TCRdb shows in-frame clones only, minus some. The table records hundreds of thousands of clones, less than 15% of them present only once. Sequenced sample: central memory CD4+ T cells from blood. The receptors originated from a man between 25 and 39 years old in good health. CDR3s include the opening cysteine and the closing phenylalanine or tryptophan. Each record gives: V gene, J gene, D gene, clone size, CDR3 DNA, CDR3 protein. A D gene is named only where the DNA matches it firmly. The size of a clone is reported for some rows only, either as once, few or many, or as a class for expanded clones.

TRBV7-7,TRBJ2-5,NA,NA,TGTGCCAGCAGCCTCTCGGTCCAAGAGACCCAGTACTTC,CASSLSVQETQYF
TRBV6-6,TRBJ2-3,TRBD2,few,TGTGCCAGCAGTGGTGCGGGAGTAGGGACAGATACGCAGTATTTT,CASSGAGVGTDTQYF
TRBV7-2,TRBJ1-5,NA,many,TGTGCCAGCAGCCCGGCTGGGGGCAATCAGCCCCAGCATTTT,CASSPAGGNQPQHF
TRBV10-2,TRBJ2-3,NA,few,TGCGCCAGCAGTATCGCCGGGTCCACAGATACGCAGTATTTT,CASSIAGSTDTQYF
TRBV4-3,TRBJ2-2,TRBD2,NA,TGCGCCAGCAGCCAGGGACTAGCGGGGGGGATAGGGGAGCTGTTTTTT,CASSQGLAGGIGELFF
TRBV11-2,TRBJ2-7,NA,few,TGTGCCAGCAGCTTAGTCGGCGGAGGGGCCTACGAGCAGTACTTC,CASSLVGGGAYEQYF
TRBV7-2,TRBJ2-2,NA,NA,TGTGCCAGCCGCTTAGCAGCGACCGGGGAGCTGTTTTTT,CASRLAATGELFF
TRBV4-1,TRBJ1-3,NA,NA,TGCGCCAGCAGCCAATCGCACAGTGGCCACTCTGGAAACACCATATATTTT,CASSQSHSGHSGNTIYF
TRBV13,TRBJ1-6,NA,many,TGTGCCAGCAGCTTTGTAGGGCCCTCACCCCTCCACTTT,CASSFVGPSPLHF
TRBV4-3,TRBJ1-3,TRBD1,NA,TGCGCCAGCAGCTATTTAGGGACAGAGGTGAACACCATATATTTT,CASSYLGTEVNTIYF
TRBV5-4,TRBJ2-1,NA,NA,TGTGCCAGCAGCTTGGGGGGGGAATCCTACAATGAGCAGTTCTTC,CASSLGGESYNEQFF
TRBV18,TRBJ2-1,NA,few,TGTGCCAGCTTCGAACAGCCGATTAACAATGAGCAGTTCTTC,CASFEQPINNEQFF
TRBV25-1,TRBJ2-3,TRBD2,few,TGTGCCAGCAGTTCCTCGGGGGGAATCACAGATACGCAGTATTTT,CASSSSGGITDTQYF
TRBV15,TRBJ2-5,NA,NA,TGTGCCACCAGCAGTGGGACAAAGCAAGAGACCCAGTACTTC,CATSSGTKQETQYF
TRBV5-6,TRBJ1-5,NA,NA,TGTGCCAGCACCACGGGTGGCTGGCAGAACAATCAGCCCCAGCATTTT,CASTTGGWQNNQPQHF
TRBV10-3,TRBJ1-2,NA,NA,TGTGCCTCCCGGGACCCAGTATCAGGCTACACCTTC,CASRDPVSGYTF
TRBV7-2,TRBJ1-5,TRBD1,few,TGTGCCAGCAGCTCGGACAGGAATGGCAATCAGCCCCAGCATTTT,CASSSDRNGNQPQHF
TRBV11-3,TRBJ2-5,NA,NA,TGTGCCAGCAGCAAGATTCCCGGGGAGACCCAGTACTTC,CASSKIPGETQYF
TRBV7-3,TRBJ2-3,TRBD2,NA,TGTGCCAGCAGCTTTAGCGGGAGGTCAGATACGCAGTATTTT,CASSFSGRSDTQYF
TRBV5-1,TRBJ2-1,NA,NA,TGCGCCAGCAGCACCGAGTACGGCTACAATGAGCAGTTCTTC,CASSTEYGYNEQFF
TRBV19,TRBJ2-1,TRBD2,few,TGTGCCAGTAGTATAGCGCCGAGCGGGGACAATGAGCAGTTCTTC,CASSIAPSGDNEQFF
TRBV2,TRBJ1-1,NA,many,TGTGCCAGCAGTGAAGATACTGAAGCTTTCTTT,CASSEDTEAFF
TRBV6-6,TRBJ2-3,NA,NA,TGTGCCAGCAGCTCACCGGGACAAAGCACAGATACGCAGTATTTT,CASSSPGQSTDTQYF
TRBV28,TRBJ2-2,NA,few,TGTGCCAGCAGTTTAGGAGCCTGGGCGAGCCGATCGAACACCGGGGAGCTGTTTTTT,CASSLGAWASRSNTGELFF
TRBV2,TRBJ2-1,NA,few,TGTGCCAGCAGTGGACGCGGGGGCTCGAGGCTGAATGAGCAGTTCTTC,CASSGRGGSRLNEQFF
TRBV7-6,TRBJ2-2,TRBD2,NA,TGTGCCAGCAGCTTAGCCGGGACTAGCACCGGGGAGCTGTTTTTT,CASSLAGTSTGELFF
TRBV11-3,TRBJ2-1,TRBD2,few,TGTGCCAGCAGCTTTGGCGGGAGCTCCTACAATGAGCAGTTCTTC,CASSFGGSSYNEQFF
TRBV2,TRBJ2-1,NA,few,TGTGCCAGCAGTGAAGGGGGAGGTGGGCAGTTCTTC,CASSEGGGGQFF
TRBV5-6,TRBJ2-6,TRBD1,few,TGTGCCAGCAGCTGGACAGGGCCATACTCTGGGGCCAACGTCCTGACTTTC,CASSWTGPYSGANVLTF
TRBV19,TRBJ1-1,NA,few,TGTGCCAGTAGGTTAAAAGGGGGTGACACTGAAGCTTTCTTT,CASRLKGGDTEAFF
TRBV11-1,TRBJ2-5,NA,few,TGTGCCAGCAGCTCCCCGACAGGTTTTCAAGAGACCCAGTACTTC,CASSSPTGFQETQYF
TRBV4-2,TRBJ2-5,TRBD1,few,TGTGCCAGCAGCTTAGGTGTCAGGGGGCAAGGGGAGACCCAGTACTTC,CASSLGVRGQGETQYF
TRBV7-7,TRBJ2-5,NA,many,TGTGCCAGCAGCCGCCGGGGATATCAAGAGACCCAGTACTTC,CASSRRGYQETQYF